This TCR beta chain was recovered during a study of molecular identifiers for immune sequencing clone quantification. Overall study results and limits: The study found clones above 20 RNA copies held over 98% of effector molecules and under 1% in naive cells. Barcodes shared by identical TCR molecules could lead to underestimated sizes of highly expanded clones.

The CDR3 totals 11 residues. Trimming shortened V by 8 bases and J by 6 bases, and 7 bases separated the two germline ends. TCRdb passed the PCR reads through MiXCR, listing each CDR3 protein once. This table has just under 650,000 distinct CDR3 sequences, nearly 20% appearing once. This clonotype was detected ten times or more. Its antigen remains unidentified. The chain links TRBV12-3 or TRBV12-4 to TRBJ2-2; D is ambiguous. The sequence was collected from a human donor in good health. Some libraries in this study had Jurkat cell RNA spiked in. Input material: naive CD8+ T cells from blood, with Jurkat cell RNA spiked in. Subset here: FACS-sorted CD8+CD4-CCR7+CD45RA+ naive T cells. CDR3 bases: TGTGCCAGCGAATGGGCCGGGGAGCTGTTTTTT. Residues: CASEWAGELFF.